The 15 T cell receptor beta chains listed next were all sequenced from one sample in a study of Ad26.COV2.S vaccination and SARS-CoV-2 variants (dated by TCRdb to 2020 to 2023). The library was prepared using the immunoSEQ multiplex PCR assay. This is the immuneACCESS table as TCRdb keeps it, with only in-frame sequences that have V and J called. A part of the clones is gone; compared with another copy, unresolved V genes explain less than half, and the rest is unexplained. Within this sample are about 440,000 clones, with around 88% of them counted one time only. The leading ten clones occupy around 13% of the sample. The sample's treatment or condition label, in plain terms: roughly 19 received Ad26.COV2.S at low or high dose, single or two shots; several received placebo; per-sample allocation not given. Repertoires of vaccine and placebo recipients were sequenced from samples taken on day 63 after the first injection.

The source material was peripheral blood, sampled in a trial of Ad26.COV2.S vaccine versus placebo. Receptor source: a person aged 18-60 years who received the Ad26.COV2.S COVID-19 vaccine or a placebo.

This chain connects TRBV6-5 to TRBJ1-3; D is uncertain. The CDR3 covers 15 residues. CDR1 is MNHEY and CDR2 is SVGAGI in the germline V gene. CDR3 bases: TGTGGATACAGCAAAAACAGAGACTCTGGAAACACCATATATTTT. This gives the protein CGYSKNRDSGNTIYF.

The V gene is TRBV19, the J gene TRBJ2-7, with 9 nucleotides matching TRBD1. This CDR3 is built from 14 residues. Losses at the gene ends were 6 bases for V and 2 bases for J; bases not matched to a gene: 5. Germline-derived CDR1 and CDR2 are LNHDA and SQIVND (reference sequence). This CDR3 is CASSGQGPTYEQYF. CDR3 bases: TGTGCCAGTAGCGGACAGGGGCCCACCTACGAGCAGTACTTC.

This clone came up a few times. V is TRBV9 and J is TRBJ1-1; D is perhaps TRBD1 (5 bases). V was trimmed by 4 bases and J by 0 bases, leaving 22 bases between them. CDR3 length equals 18 residues. Per germline, CDR1 SGDLS and CDR2 YYNGEE. The CDR3 bases are TGTGCCAGCAGCCCCAAGGGAGTCGGGCAGGGCCTGAACACTGAAGCTTTCTTT. This codes for CASSPKGVGQGLNTEAFF.

The rearrangement links TRBV11-2 to TRBJ1-1; 9 positions agree with TRBD1. The germline V gene encodes CDR1 SGHAT and CDR2 FQNNGV. V was clipped by 3 bases and J by 5 bases; unmatched bases: 4. The CDR3 is 14 amino acids. The CDR3 DNA follows: TGTGCCAGCAGCTTGGGACAGGGAAGGACTGAAGCTTTCTTT. Its translation: CASSLGQGRTEAFF.

The V and J genes are TRBV29-1 and TRBJ1-1; D remains unclear. Germline V gene lookup returns CDR1 SQVTM and CDR2 ANQGSEA. Trimming shortened V by 4 bases and J by 4 bases, and 13 bases separated the two germline ends. CDR3 size: 13 residues. The CDR3 protein is CSVAGVRTTEAFF. In nucleotides, the CDR3 is TGCAGCGTTGCAGGCGTTAGGACCACTGAAGCTTTCTTT.

The J gene is TRBJ2-7, the V gene TRBV19; 7 bases match TRBD2. V was clipped by 4 bases and J by 7 bases; unmatched bases: 13. CDR1 is LNHDA and CDR2 is SQIVND in the germline V gene (reference sequence). The CDR3 covers 15 residues. In nucleotides, the CDR3 is TGTGCCAGTAGTACCCAATTGGCGGGAGTTGGAGAGCAGTACTTC. This sequence encodes CASSTQLAGVGEQYF. Supplemented by reference TRBV19 and TRBJ2-7, the full variable domain reads DGGITQSPKYLFRKEGQNVTLSCEQNLNHDAMYWYRQDPGQGLRLIYYSQIVNDFQKGDIAEGYSVSREKKESFPLTVTSAQKNPTAFYLCASSTQLAGVGEQYFGPGTRLTVT.

This chain uses TRBV30 with TRBJ1-2, with 8 bases matching TRBD1. CDR1 is GTSNPN, CDR2 SVGIG, per germline (reference sequence). The CDR3 consists of 14 residues. Unmatched junction bases numbered 9, after V lost 3 bases and J lost 6 bases. CDR3 sequence reads: CAWRPPGGEDGYTF. DNA of the CDR3: TGTGCCTGGAGGCCCCCAGGGGGCGAGGATGGCTACACCTTC.

This clone occurred a few times. The gene calls are TRBV30 and TRBJ2-3; D is unclear. The CDR3 has 13 amino acids. Germline CDR1 and CDR2: GTSNPN and SVGIG (reference sequence). V gave up 3 bases and J gave up 1 base, with 8 bases separating them. Here the CDR3 reads CAWRRTGTDTQYF. CDR3 DNA: TGTGCCTGGAGACGAACTGGCACAGATACGCAGTATTTT.

The chain couples TRBV11-2 to TRBJ1-1, with 10 positions matching TRBD1. Germline CDR1 SGHAT, CDR2 FQNNGV. The CDR3 totals 16 residues. The J segment lost 3 bases and the V segment lost 6 bases, leaving 10 bases of the junction unmatched. The CDR3 nucleotides read TGTGCCAGCAGACGAAAACCCGGGACAGGGGACACTGAAGCTTTCTTT. Protein sequence: CASRRKPGTGDTEAFF.

This chain joins TRBV30 and TRBJ2-2; 14 nucleotides align to TRBD2. CDR1 and CDR2 (germline): GTSNPN, SVGIG (reference sequence). This CDR3 is 18 amino acids long. Trimming cost V 7 bases and J 4 bases; bases outside gene matches: 14. CDR3 amino acids: CASPSGTSGSRGTGELFF. The DNA of the CDR3 is TGTGCCTCCCCCTCCGGGACTAGCGGGAGTAGGGGCACCGGGGAGCTGTTTTTT.

Here the CDR3 reads CASSSSTGRREQFF. CDR3 bases: TGTGCCAGCAGTTCGTCGACAGGGCGGCGGGAGCAGTTCTTC. This chain connects TRBV27 to TRBJ2-1, with TRBD1 matching over 7 bases. The CDR3 has 14 residues. CDR1 MNHEY and CDR2 SMNVEV come from the germline V gene (reference sequence). Trimming took 4 bases from V and 10 from J; bases not matched to a gene: 10.

This clone is a singleton in its sample. The gene calls are TRBV9 and TRBJ2-7; D might be TRBD1 (6 bases). Trimming took off 0 bases at V and 3 bases at J, with 10 bases between the two ends. Germline V gene sequence: CDR1 SGDLS, CDR2 YYNGEE. This CDR3 has 14 residues. DNA for the CDR3: TGTGCCAGCAGCGTAGGGGACACGCGCTACGAGCAGTACTTC. This gives the protein CASSVGDTRYEQYF.

The chain has TRBV6-6 and TRBJ1-5; 8 bases match TRBD1. Germline V CDR1 and CDR2: MNHNY, SVGAGI (reference sequence). This CDR3 has 15 amino acids. The V gene end was trimmed by 2 bases and the J gene end by 4 bases; junction bases not matched to a gene: 4. CDR3 loop: CASSYGGTGNQPQHF. CDR3 DNA sequence: TGTGCCAGCAGTTACGGGGGGACAGGTAATCAGCCCCAGCATTTT.

The chain couples TRBV11-2 to TRBJ1-6, with D perhaps matching TRBD1 (5 bases). V lost 5 bases, J lost 8 bases, and 10 bases lay in between. This CDR3 spans 13 amino acids. The germline CDR1 and CDR2 sequences are SGHAT and FQNNGV. The DNA for the CDR3 is TGTGCCAGCAGCCCAGGGCGGGATTCACCCCTCCACTTT. The encoded protein is CASSPGRDSPLHF.

The chain uses TRBV15 and TRBJ2-7; the match to TRBD1 covers 10 bases. The germline V gene encodes CDR1 LNHNV and CDR2 YYDKDF (reference sequence). The CDR3 length is 18 residues. Trimming removed 1 base from V and 1 base from J; junction bases left unmatched: 10. CDR3 in DNA: TGTGCCACCAGCAGAGTTCGCCTAGGACAGGGGGTTTCCTACGAGCAGTACTTC. It translates to CATSRVRLGQGVSYEQYF.